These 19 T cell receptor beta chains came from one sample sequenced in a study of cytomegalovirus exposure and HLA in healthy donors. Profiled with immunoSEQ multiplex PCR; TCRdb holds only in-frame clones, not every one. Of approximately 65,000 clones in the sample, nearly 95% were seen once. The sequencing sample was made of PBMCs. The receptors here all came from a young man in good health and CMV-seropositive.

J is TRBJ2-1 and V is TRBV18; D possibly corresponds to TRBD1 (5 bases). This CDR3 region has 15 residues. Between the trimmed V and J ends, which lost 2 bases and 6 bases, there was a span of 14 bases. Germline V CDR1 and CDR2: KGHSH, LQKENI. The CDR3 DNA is TGTGCCAGCTCACCAAAGACAGCTTTCCTCAATGAGCAGTTCTTC. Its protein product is CASSPKTAFLNEQFF.

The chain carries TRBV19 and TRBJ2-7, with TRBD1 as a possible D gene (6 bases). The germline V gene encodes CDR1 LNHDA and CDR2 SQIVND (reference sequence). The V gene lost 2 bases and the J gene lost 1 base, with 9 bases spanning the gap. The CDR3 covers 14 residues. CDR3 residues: CASSINRASYEQYF. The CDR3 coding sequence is TGTGCCAGTAGTATAAACAGGGCATCCTACGAGCAGTACTTC. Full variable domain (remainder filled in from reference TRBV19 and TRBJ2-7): DGGITQSPKYLFRKEGQNVTLSCEQNLNHDAMYWYRQDPGQGLRLIYYSQIVNDFQKGDIAEGYSVSREKKESFPLTVTSAQKNPTAFYLCASSINRASYEQYFGPGTRLTVT.

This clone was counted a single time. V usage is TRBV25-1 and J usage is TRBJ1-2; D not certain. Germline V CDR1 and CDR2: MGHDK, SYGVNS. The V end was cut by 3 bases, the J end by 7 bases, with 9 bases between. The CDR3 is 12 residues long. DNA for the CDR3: TGTGCCAGCAGTGAGAGTCTCGGTGGCTACACCTTC. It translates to CASSESLGGYTF.

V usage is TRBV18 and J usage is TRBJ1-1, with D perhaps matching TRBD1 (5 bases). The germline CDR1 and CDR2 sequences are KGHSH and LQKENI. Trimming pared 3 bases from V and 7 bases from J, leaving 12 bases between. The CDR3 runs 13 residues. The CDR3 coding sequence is TGTGCCAGCTCACCCGGGGGGACTGGTGAAGCTTTCTTT. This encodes CASSPGGTGEAFF.

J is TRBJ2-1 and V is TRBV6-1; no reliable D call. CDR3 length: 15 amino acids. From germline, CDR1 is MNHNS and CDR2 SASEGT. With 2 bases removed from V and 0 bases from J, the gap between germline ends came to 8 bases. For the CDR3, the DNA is TGTGCCAGCAGTGAACAGGAAAGCTCCTACAATGAGCAGTTCTTC. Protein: CASSEQESSYNEQFF.

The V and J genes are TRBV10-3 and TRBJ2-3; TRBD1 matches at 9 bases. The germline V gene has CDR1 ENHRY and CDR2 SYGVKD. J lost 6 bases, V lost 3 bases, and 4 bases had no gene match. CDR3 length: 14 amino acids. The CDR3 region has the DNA TGTGCCATCAGTGAAACAGGGGGCAGGGATACGCAGTATTTT. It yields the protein CAISETGGRDTQYF.

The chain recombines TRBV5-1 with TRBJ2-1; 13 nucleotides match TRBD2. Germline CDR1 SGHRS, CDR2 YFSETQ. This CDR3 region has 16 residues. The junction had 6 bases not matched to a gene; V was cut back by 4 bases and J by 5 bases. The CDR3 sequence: CASSPLLAGGNNEQFF. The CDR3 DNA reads TGCGCCAGCAGCCCATTACTAGCGGGAGGGAACAATGAGCAGTTCTTC.

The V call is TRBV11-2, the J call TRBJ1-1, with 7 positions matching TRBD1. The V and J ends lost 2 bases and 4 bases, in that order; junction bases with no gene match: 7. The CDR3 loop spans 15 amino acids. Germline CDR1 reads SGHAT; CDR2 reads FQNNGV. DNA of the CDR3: TGTGCCAGCAGCTTACTCGACAGGGCGAGCACTGAAGCTTTCTTT. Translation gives CASSLLDRASTEAFF.

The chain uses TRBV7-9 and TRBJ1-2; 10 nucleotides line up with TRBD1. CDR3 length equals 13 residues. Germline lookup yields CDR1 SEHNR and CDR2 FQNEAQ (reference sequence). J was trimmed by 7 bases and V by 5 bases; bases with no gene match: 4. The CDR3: CASSIDRGLGYTF. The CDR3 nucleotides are TGTGCCAGCAGCATCGACAGGGGGCTTGGCTACACCTTC.

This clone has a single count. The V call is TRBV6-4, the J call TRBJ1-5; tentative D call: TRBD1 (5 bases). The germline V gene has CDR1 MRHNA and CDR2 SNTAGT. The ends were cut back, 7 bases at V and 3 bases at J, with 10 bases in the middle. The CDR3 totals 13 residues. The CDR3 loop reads CASMGQTNQPQHF. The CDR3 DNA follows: TGTGCCAGCATGGGGCAGACCAATCAGCCCCAGCATTTT.

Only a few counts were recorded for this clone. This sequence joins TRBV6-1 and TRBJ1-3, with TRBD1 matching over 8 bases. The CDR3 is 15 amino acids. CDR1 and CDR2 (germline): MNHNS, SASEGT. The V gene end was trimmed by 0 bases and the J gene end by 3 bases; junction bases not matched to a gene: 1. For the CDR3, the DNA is TGTGCCAGCAGTGAAGCTACAGGGGGTGGAAACACCATATATTTT. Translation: CASSEATGGGNTIYF.

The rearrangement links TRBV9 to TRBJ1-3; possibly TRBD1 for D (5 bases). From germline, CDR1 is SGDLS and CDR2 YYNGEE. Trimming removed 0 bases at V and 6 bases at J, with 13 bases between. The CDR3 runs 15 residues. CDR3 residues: CASSVGGGRENTIYF. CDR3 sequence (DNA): TGTGCCAGCAGCGTAGGGGGTGGCAGGGAAAACACCATATATTTT.

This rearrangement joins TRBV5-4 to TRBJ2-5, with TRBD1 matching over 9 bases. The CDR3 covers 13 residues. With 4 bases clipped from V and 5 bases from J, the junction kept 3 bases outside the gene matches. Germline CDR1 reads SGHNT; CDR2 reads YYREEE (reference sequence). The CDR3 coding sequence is TGTGCCAGCAGCACCGACAGGGGGGAGACCCAGTACTTC. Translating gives CASSTDRGETQYF.

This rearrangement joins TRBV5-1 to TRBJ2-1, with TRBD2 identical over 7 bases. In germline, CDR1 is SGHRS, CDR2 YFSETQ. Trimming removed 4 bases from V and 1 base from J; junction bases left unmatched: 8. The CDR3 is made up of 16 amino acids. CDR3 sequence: CASSQQAGRSYNEQFF. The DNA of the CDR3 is TGCGCCAGCAGCCAGCAAGCGGGAAGATCCTACAATGAGCAGTTCTTC. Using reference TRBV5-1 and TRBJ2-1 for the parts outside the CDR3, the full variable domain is KAGVTQTPRYLIKTRGQQVTLSCSPISGHRSVSWYQQTPGQGLQFLFEYFSETQRNKGNFPGRFSGRQFSNSRSEMNVSTLELGDSALYLCASSQQAGRSYNEQFFGPGTRLTVL.

The CDR3: CASSLTWAATNEKLFF. The CDR3 DNA reads as TGTGCCAGCAGCTTAACGTGGGCTGCAACTAATGAAAAACTGTTTTTT. The chain combines TRBV7-3 with TRBJ1-4; D gene uncertain. The germline V gene encodes CDR1 SGHTA and CDR2 FQGTGA. This CDR3 is 16 amino acids long. V was shortened by 0 bases and J by 0 bases, with 8 bases between the two germline ends. Variable domain in full (rest from reference TRBV7-3 and TRBJ1-4): GAGVSQTPSNKVTEKGKYVELRCDPISGHTALYWYRQSLGQGPEFLIYFQGTGAADDSGLPNDRFFAVRPEGSVSTLKIQRTERGDSAVYLCASSLTWAATNEKLFFGSGTQLSVL.

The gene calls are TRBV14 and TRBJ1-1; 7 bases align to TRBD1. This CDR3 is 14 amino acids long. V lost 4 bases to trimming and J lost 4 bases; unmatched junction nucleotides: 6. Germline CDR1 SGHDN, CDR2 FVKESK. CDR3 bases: TGTGCCAGCAGCCTTTGGGACAGTGGCACTGAAGCTTTCTTT. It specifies CASSLWDSGTEAFF.

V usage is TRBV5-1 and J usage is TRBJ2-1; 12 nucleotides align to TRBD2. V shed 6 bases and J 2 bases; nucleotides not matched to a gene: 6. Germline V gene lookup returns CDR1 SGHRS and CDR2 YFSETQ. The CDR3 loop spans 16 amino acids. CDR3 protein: CASTLAGGNTYNEQFF. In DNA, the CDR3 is TGCGCCAGCACCCTAGCGGGAGGGAATACCTACAATGAGCAGTTCTTC.

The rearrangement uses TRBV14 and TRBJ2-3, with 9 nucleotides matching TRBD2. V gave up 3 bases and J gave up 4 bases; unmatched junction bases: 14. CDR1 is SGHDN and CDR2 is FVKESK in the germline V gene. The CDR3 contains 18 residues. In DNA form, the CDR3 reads TGTGCCAGCAGCCATTCTCCATTTGCTAGCGGGATCGCAGATACGCAGTATTTT. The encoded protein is CASSHSPFASGIADTQYF. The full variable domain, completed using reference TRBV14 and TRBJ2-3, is EAGVTQFPSHSVIEKGQTVTLRCDPISGHDNLYWYRRVMGKEIKFLLHFVKESKQDESGMPNNRFLAERTGGTYSTLKVQPAELEDSGVYFCASSHSPFASGIADTQYFGPGTRLTVL.

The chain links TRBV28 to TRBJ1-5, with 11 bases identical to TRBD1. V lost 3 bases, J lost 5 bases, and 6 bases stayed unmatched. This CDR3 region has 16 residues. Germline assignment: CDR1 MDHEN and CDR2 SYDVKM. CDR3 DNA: TGTGCCAGCAGTTTGGACAGGGGGCTGGGGGATCAGCCCCAGCATTTT. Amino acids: CASSLDRGLGDQPQHF.